This entry concerns a single T cell receptor beta chain. The PCR ran on 60 Vbeta and 13 Jbeta primers. Profiling relied on immunoSEQ multiplex PCR, and the TCRdb table lists in-frame clones only, not all of them. Of about 130,000 clones in the sample, 65% to 75% were seen once. CDR1 is MDHEN and CDR2 is SYDVKM in the germline V gene. V lost 2 bases, J lost 7 bases, and 18 bases lay in between. This CDR3 comprises 15 residues. The entry originates in a study of cytomegalovirus exposure and HLA in healthy donors. The receptor's source is a middle-aged man in good health and CMV-seropositive. Material for sequencing was PBMCs. This sequence joins TRBV28 and TRBJ2-7; D gene uncertain. DNA of the CDR3: TGTGCCAGCAGTTTAAACCCCTTGGGCAGTGATGAGCAGTACTTC. It yields the protein CASSLNPLGSDEQYF.